This entry lists 24 T cell receptor beta chains sequenced from one sample in a study of CD8+CD57+ T cells in acquired aplastic anemia. Genomic DNA was employed as the template in profiling TCR beta VDJ and CDR3. TCRdb re-analysed the reads in MiXCR, keeping a single row per CDR3 protein. The repertoire holds about 190,000 distinct CDR3 sequences, 40% to 55% seen once, with 9.7% in the top ten. By flow cytometry, patients selected for sequencing had shown an expansion of CD8+CD57+ cells. Sequencing input: sorted CD4+, CD8+, or CD8+CD57+ T cells (not recorded which) from PBMCs. The origin of the receptors is a human donor with aplastic anemia.

The chain couples TRBV12-3 or TRBV12-4 to TRBJ2-1; 9 nucleotides match TRBD1. There are 16 residues in the CDR3. Unmatched junction bases numbered 11, after V lost 6 bases and J lost 5 bases. CDR3 in DNA: TGTGCCAGCAGGATGGGACAGGGCTGGAGGAACAATGAGCAGTTCTTC. This gives the protein CASRMGQGWRNNEQFF.

The gene calls are TRBV19 and TRBJ2-7, with D possibly being TRBD1 or TRBD2 (5 bases each). This CDR3 is 13 amino acids long. V dropped 11 bases and J dropped 3 bases, with 17 bases sitting between them. Germline V lookup: CDR1 LNHDA, CDR2 SQIVND (reference sequence). CDR3 coding DNA: TGTGCCGCCCGGGGCAGCCTCCTCTACGAGCAGTACTTC. Encoded protein: CAARGSLLYEQYF.

The chain carries TRBV5-6 and TRBJ2-7; TRBD1 might be the D (5 bases). The CDR3 spans 14 residues. Germline V gives CDR1 SGHDT, CDR2 YYEEEE. V lost 0 bases and J 2 bases, leaving 9 bases between the germline ends. The CDR3 is CASSLGTPPYEQYF. CDR3 nucleotides: TGTGCCAGCAGCTTGGGGACACCACCCTACGAGCAGTACTTC.

V and J are TRBV24-1 and TRBJ1-2; TRBD1 matches at 10 bases. This CDR3 is built from 13 residues. The V segment lost 4 bases and the J segment 10 bases; nucleotides outside the gene matches: 5. Per the germline V gene, CDR1 is KGHDR and CDR2 is SFDVKD. The CDR3: CATSDPGTGAYTF. For the CDR3, the DNA is TGTGCCACCAGTGACCCAGGGACAGGGGCCTACACCTTC.

This clonotype was counted at least ten times. The chain recombines TRBV3-1 with TRBJ2-7, with D tentatively TRBD1 (6 bases). The V end was cut by 3 bases, the J end by 9 bases, with 21 bases between. This CDR3 contains 15 residues. The germline V gene encodes CDR1 LGHDT and CDR2 YNNKEL (reference sequence). CDR3 sequence (DNA): TGTGCCAGCAGCCATCCGGGACAACTGCCCCATTGGCAGTACTTC. Amino acid sequence: CASSHPGQLPHWQYF.

The chain has TRBV29-1 and TRBJ1-2; D gene ambiguous. The CDR3 is made up of 11 amino acids. Trimming removed 1 base from V and 6 bases from J, with 6 bases in between. The V gene's germline CDR1 is SQVTM and CDR2 ANQGSEA. CDR3 amino acids: CSVEGSNGYTF. CDR3 sequence (DNA): TGCAGCGTTGAAGGATCCAATGGCTACACCTTC.

This clonotype was picked up many times. This sequence joins TRBV29-1 and TRBJ2-7, with D perhaps matching TRBD2 (6 bases). The germline V and J ends were trimmed by 5 bases and 7 bases, with 21 bases remaining between them. This CDR3 is 14 amino acids long. CDR1 and CDR2 (germline): SQVTM, ANQGSEA. This chain's CDR3 is CSVRPVTSSGEQYF. Written as DNA, the CDR3 is TGCAGCGTTCGTCCCGTGACTAGTTCGGGGGAGCAGTACTTC.

This clonotype was detected once. The chain recombines TRBV29-1 with TRBJ2-7; D perhaps matches TRBD1 (5 bases). V was shortened by 4 bases and J by 3 bases, with 10 bases between the two germline ends. Germline CDR1 SQVTM, CDR2 ANQGSEA. This CDR3 has 12 amino acids. The CDR3 reads CSVAREGYEQYF. DNA of the CDR3: TGCAGCGTTGCCAGGGAAGGCTACGAGCAGTACTTC.

V usage is TRBV20-1 and J usage is TRBJ2-7, with 10 bases that match TRBD1. The CDR3 consists of 14 residues. V shed 3 bases and J 2 bases; nucleotides not matched to a gene: 4. Germline assignment: CDR1 DFQATT and CDR2 SNEGSKA (reference sequence). The DNA for the CDR3 is TGCAGTGCTAGGGGACAGGGGATAACCTACGAGCAGTACTTC. Its translation: CSARGQGITYEQYF.

On this clonotype itself: At one boundary the junction diverges from the germline segment, which might be a read error. The chain recombines TRBV29-1 with TRBJ2-1, with 7 bases fitting TRBD2. Germline V CDR1 and CDR2: SQVTM, ANQGSEA. The CDR3 is 13 residues long. The CDR3, as DNA: TGCAGCGCGAGCGGGAAGGGGTACAATGAGCAGTCCTTC. This translates into CSASGKGYNEQSF.

This sequence joins TRBV11-1 and TRBJ2-4; possibly TRBD1 for D (6 bases). Germline-derived CDR1 and CDR2 are SGHAT and FQDESV (reference sequence). The CDR3 sequence is 16 residues long. Trimming shortened V by 5 bases and J by 0 bases, and 14 bases separated the two germline ends. The CDR3 region has the DNA TGTGCCAGCAGCCCAGGACAGAATCTAGCCAAAAACATTCAGTACTTC. Translating it yields CASSPGQNLAKNIQYF.

As concerns this clonotype: Given a much more abundant clone one base away, this may be a read error. The chain links TRBV10-3 to TRBJ2-7, with TRBD1 matching 9 bases. Germline CDR1 is ENHRY and CDR2 is SYGVKD. The length of the CDR3 is 14 residues. The DNA for the CDR3 is TGTGCCAGCAATAAGGACAGGGGTTACCACGAGCGGTACTTC. Translating it yields CASNKDRGYHERYF.

This clonotype was seen repeatedly, ten times or more. The chain carries TRBV15 and TRBJ2-2, with D unresolved. V lost 7 bases and J lost 1, with 10 bases in between. There are 14 residues in the CDR3. The germline V gene encodes CDR1 LNHNV and CDR2 YYDKDF (reference sequence). CDR3 nucleotides: TGTGCCACCACTCAGGACGGGAACACCGGGGAGCTGTTTTTT. Encoded protein: CATTQDGNTGELFF.

This clonotype came up many times. The genes are TRBV5-1 and TRBJ2-5, with a possible D match to TRBD1 (5 bases). The CDR3 spans 13 residues. CDR1 SGHRS and CDR2 YFSETQ come from the germline V gene. V dropped 9 bases and J dropped 4 bases, with 16 bases sitting between them. The DNA of the CDR3 is TGCGCCACGAGTGCAGGGAACGGAGAGACCCAGTACTTC. Translating gives CATSAGNGETQYF.

There are many counts of this clonotype. This chain joins TRBV11-1 and TRBJ2-7; D is perhaps TRBD1 or TRBD2 (5 bases each). The germline V gene encodes CDR1 SGHAT and CDR2 FQDESV (reference sequence). This CDR3 comprises 13 residues. Trimming removed 4 bases from V and 6 bases from J, with 13 bases in between. The CDR3 bases are TGTGCCAGCAGCTCGAGGGGTTTGGGCGAGCAGTACTTC. This codes for CASSSRGLGEQYF.

V usage is TRBV25-1 and J usage is TRBJ2-7; 8 bases align to TRBD2. With V trimmed by 1 base and J by 4 bases, 6 bases remained unmatched. This CDR3 spans 15 amino acids. Germline values: CDR1 MGHDK, CDR2 SYGVNS. CDR3 amino acids: CASSESGAGGYEQYF. In DNA form, the CDR3 reads TGTGCCAGCAGTGAATCTGGTGCGGGAGGTTACGAGCAGTACTTC.

The J gene is TRBJ2-5, the V gene TRBV11-3; D is possibly TRBD2 (6 bases). V lost 3 bases, J lost 9 bases, and 14 bases lay in between. CDR3 length: 13 residues. In germline, CDR1 is SGHNT, CDR2 YENEEA. CDR3 nucleotides: TGTGCCAGCAGCTTGTCTGGGGAGGAGGCCCAGTACTTC. As protein: CASSLSGEEAQYF.

J is TRBJ2-3 and V is TRBV20-1; unclear D gene. This CDR3 has 13 amino acids. V lost 5 bases and J lost 3, with 12 bases in between. Germline V CDR1 and CDR2: DFQATT, SNEGSKA (reference sequence). Here the CDR3 reads CSAGNSMTDTQYF. Written as DNA, the CDR3 is TGCAGTGCTGGGAATTCCATGACAGATACGCAGTATTTT.

A single count supports this clonotype. A much larger clone sits a single nucleotide away, making a read error possible. The V call is TRBV9, the J call TRBJ2-2; D may be TRBD1 (6 bases). Trimming left V 5 bases short and J 5 bases short, with 10 bases between. CDR1 and CDR2 from the germline V gene are SGDLS and YYNGEE. The CDR3 sequence is 13 residues long. The CDR3 region has the DNA TGTGCCAGCAGAGGGCAGGGGACCGGGGAGCTGTTTTTT. Protein: CASRGQGTGELFF.

The chain combines TRBV19 with TRBJ2-3; TRBD1 aligns across 10 bases. Trimming removed 4 bases from V and 4 bases from J; junction bases left unmatched: 5. CDR1 is LNHDA, CDR2 SQIVND, per germline (reference sequence). This CDR3 spans 15 amino acids. The CDR3 is CASSTWDRGPDTQYF. The DNA of the CDR3 is TGTGCCAGTAGTACTTGGGACAGGGGACCAGATACGCAGTATTTT.

The V gene is TRBV24-1, the J gene TRBJ1-5, with TRBD1 identical over 7 bases. The J segment lost 2 bases and the V segment lost 4 bases, leaving 4 bases of the junction unmatched. The germline V gene encodes CDR1 KGHDR and CDR2 SFDVKD. CDR3 size: 15 residues. CDR3 sequence: CATSDRTGGNQPQHF. The CDR3 coding sequence is TGTGCCACCAGTGACAGAACAGGGGGCAATCAGCCCCAGCATTTT.

The rearrangement uses TRBV10-3 and TRBJ1-2; unclear D gene. CDR3 length equals 13 residues. V gave up 2 bases and J gave up 4 bases, with 8 bases separating them. CDR1 is ENHRY and CDR2 is SYGVKD in the germline V gene. The CDR3 sequence is CAISENDGYGYTF. DNA of the CDR3: TGTGCCATCAGTGAGAACGACGGCTATGGCTACACCTTC.

This chain joins TRBV20-1 and TRBJ2-7, with D hard to call. The V end lost 3 bases, the J end lost 2 bases, and 11 bases lay between the germline ends. Germline CDR1 and CDR2: DFQATT and SNEGSKA (reference sequence). The CDR3 has 13 amino acids. CDR3 sequence: CSASTPSAYEQYF. CDR3 DNA sequence: TGCAGTGCTAGTACCCCCTCAGCCTACGAGCAGTACTTC.

This clonotype has a count of ten or more. The chain employs TRBV20-1 and TRBJ1-2; 7 nucleotides align to TRBD1. The J segment lost 1 base and the V segment lost 2 bases, leaving 7 bases of the junction unmatched. There are 15 residues in the CDR3. Germline lookup yields CDR1 DFQATT and CDR2 SNEGSKA (reference sequence). Here the CDR3 reads CSARRWDSYNYGYTF. The DNA of the CDR3 is TGCAGTGCTAGAAGATGGGACAGTTATAACTATGGCTACACCTTC.